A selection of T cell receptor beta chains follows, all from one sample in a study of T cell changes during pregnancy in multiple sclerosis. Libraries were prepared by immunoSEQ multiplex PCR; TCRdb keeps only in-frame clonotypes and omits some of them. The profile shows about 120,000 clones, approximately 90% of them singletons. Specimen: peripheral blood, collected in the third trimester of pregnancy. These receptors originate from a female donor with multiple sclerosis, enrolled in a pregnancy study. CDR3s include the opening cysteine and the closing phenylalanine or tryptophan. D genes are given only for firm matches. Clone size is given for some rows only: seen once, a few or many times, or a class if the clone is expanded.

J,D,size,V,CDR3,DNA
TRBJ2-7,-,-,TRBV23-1,CASSPDGQCSYEQYF,TGCGCCAGCAGTCCCGACGGACAGTGTTCCTACGAGCAGTACTTC
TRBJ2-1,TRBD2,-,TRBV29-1,CSVKIAGGLALRLYNEQFF,TGCAGCGTGAAAATAGCGGGAGGTCTTGCCCTACGCCTCTACAATGAGCAGTTCTTC
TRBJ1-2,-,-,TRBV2,CASSDRRAPNYGYTF,TGTGCCAGCAGTGATCGTCGAGCGCCTAACTATGGCTACACCTTC
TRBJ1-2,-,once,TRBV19,CASSRGQGPGYTF,TGTGCCAGTAGTAGGGGGCAGGGTCCTGGCTACACCTTC
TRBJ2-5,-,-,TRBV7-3,CASSLIAQGLETQYF,TGTGCCAGCAGCTTAATAGCCCAGGGATTGGAGACCCAGTACTTC
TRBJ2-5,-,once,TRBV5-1,CASSLSLETQYF,TGCGCCAGCAGCCTCTCACTTGAGACCCAGTACTTC
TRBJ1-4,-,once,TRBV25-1,CASSATLRGNEKLFF,TGTGCCAGCAGTGCGACCCTCAGGGGTAATGAAAAACTGTTTTTT
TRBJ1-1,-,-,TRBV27,CASSYRRNTEAFF,TGTGCCAGCAGTTACAGGAGGAACACTGAAGCTTTCTTT
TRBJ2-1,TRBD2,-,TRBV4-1,CASSQKQPSGVSSYNEQFF,TGCGCCAGCAGCCAAAAGCAGCCTAGCGGAGTCAGCTCCTACAATGAGCAGTTCTTC
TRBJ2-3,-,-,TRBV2,CASSVLPAGESTDTQYF,TGTGCCAGCTCCGTCCTCCCCGCAGGGGAGAGCACAGATACGCAGTATTTT
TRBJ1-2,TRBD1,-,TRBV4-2,CASSHAGTGELNYGYTF,TGTGCCAGCAGCCATGCCGGGACAGGGGAATTAAACTATGGCTACACCTTC